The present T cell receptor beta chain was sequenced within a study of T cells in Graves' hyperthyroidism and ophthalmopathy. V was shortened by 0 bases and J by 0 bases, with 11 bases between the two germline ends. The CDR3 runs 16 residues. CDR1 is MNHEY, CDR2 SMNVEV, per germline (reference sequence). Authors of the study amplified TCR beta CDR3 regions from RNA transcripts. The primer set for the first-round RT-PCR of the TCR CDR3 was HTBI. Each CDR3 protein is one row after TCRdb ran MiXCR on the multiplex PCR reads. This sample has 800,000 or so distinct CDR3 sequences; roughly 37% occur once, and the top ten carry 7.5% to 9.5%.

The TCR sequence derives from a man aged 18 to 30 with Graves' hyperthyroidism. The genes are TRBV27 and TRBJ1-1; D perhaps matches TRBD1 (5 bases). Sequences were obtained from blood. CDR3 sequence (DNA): TGTGCCAGCAGTTTATCCCAGACAGTCATGAACACTGAAGCTTTCTTT. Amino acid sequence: CASSLSQTVMNTEAFF.